This paragraph covers one T cell receptor (beta chain) sequence. Its specificity is not known. This table comes from immunoSEQ multiplex PCR, and its TCRdb copy is limited to in-frame clones, with some not included. The repertoire has some 150,000 clones, just over 90% of them found once; the top ten carry 2.5% to 3%. The CDR3 is 15 amino acids. CDR1 and CDR2 (germline): MNHEY, SVGAGI. Trimming took 8 bases from V and 6 from J, leaving 19 bases between them. The data originate from a study of T cell responses to AZD1222 COVID-19 vaccine. Regarding the study as a whole: Nearly half of spike-specific TCRs reportedly target variant regions that are unmutated in the B.1.351 and B.1.1.7 variants. When two AZD1222 doses had been given, Spike-specific TCR breadth and depth rose. Among vaccine-associated CD4 TCRs, coverage spanned spike, with dominance at 160-218 and 743-854. Baseline serology detected seropositivity in only six AZD1222 recipients.

The sequence was obtained from an adult in good health. This specimen was peripheral blood, taken on day 0 of MenACWY control vaccination. The chain has TRBV6-5 and TRBJ2-2; D gene uncertain. CDR3 DNA: TGTGCCAGCGCCCTAGAGGCAGCTGTCGCCGGGGAGCTGTTTTTT. This encodes CASALEAAVAGELFF.